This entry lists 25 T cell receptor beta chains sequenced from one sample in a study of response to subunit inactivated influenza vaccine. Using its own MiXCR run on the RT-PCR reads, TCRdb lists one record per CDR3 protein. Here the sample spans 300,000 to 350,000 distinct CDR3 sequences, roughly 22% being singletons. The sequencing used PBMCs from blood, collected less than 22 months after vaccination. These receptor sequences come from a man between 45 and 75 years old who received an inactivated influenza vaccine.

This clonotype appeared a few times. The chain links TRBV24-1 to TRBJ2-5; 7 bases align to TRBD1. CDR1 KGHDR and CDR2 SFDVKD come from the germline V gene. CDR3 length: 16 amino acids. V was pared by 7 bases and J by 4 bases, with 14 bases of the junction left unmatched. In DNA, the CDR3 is TGTGCCACCAGCCACAACCCAGGCAGGGGGATAGAGACCCAGTACTTC. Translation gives CATSHNPGRGIETQYF.

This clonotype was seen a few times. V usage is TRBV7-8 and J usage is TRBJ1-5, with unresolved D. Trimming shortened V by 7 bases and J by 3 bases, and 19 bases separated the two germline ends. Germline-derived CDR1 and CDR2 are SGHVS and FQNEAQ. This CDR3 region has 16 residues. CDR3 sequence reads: CASNQDRHPSNQPQHF. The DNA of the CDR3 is TGTGCCAGCAACCAGGACCGTCACCCATCCAATCAGCCCCAGCATTTT.

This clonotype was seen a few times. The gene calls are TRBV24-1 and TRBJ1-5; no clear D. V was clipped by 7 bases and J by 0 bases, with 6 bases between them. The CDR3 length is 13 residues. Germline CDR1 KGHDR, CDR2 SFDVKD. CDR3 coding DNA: TGTGCCACCAGAAGCGGTAGCAATCAGCCCCAGCATTTT. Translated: CATRSGSNQPQHF.

Here the CDR3 DNA reads TGTGCCATCAGTGAGTCTGGGAGGTCACGCTCCTACGAGCAGTACTTC. Protein: CAISESGRSRSYEQYF. The chain employs TRBV10-3 and TRBJ2-7; TRBD2 is a possible D gene (6 bases). CDR1 is ENHRY, CDR2 SYGVKD, per germline. The CDR3 is 16 amino acids. V was trimmed by 0 bases and J by 0 bases, leaving 12 bases between them.

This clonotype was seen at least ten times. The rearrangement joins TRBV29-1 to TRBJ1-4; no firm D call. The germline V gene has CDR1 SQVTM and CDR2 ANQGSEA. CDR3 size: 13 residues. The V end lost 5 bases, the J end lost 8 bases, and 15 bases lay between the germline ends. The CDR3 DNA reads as TGCAGCGTTTGGACTGCCTCCGAGGAAAAACTGTTTTTT. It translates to CSVWTASEEKLFF.

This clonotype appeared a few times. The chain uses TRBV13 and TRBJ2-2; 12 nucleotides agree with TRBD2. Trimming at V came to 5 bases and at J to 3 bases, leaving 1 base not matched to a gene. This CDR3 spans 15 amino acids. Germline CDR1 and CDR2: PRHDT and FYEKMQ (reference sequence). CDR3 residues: CASSTSGRHTGELFF. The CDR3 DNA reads TGTGCCAGCAGCACTAGCGGGAGGCACACCGGGGAGCTGTTTTTT. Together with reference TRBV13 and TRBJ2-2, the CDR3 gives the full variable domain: AAGVIQSPRHLIKEKRETATLKCYPIPRHDTVYWYQQGPGQDPQFLISFYEKMQSDKGSIPDRFSAQQFSDYHSELNMSSLELGDSALYFCASSTSGRHTGELFFGEGSRLTVL.

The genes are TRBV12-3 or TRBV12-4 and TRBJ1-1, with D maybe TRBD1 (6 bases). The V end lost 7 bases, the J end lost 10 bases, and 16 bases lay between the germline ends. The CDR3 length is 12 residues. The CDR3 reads CASINTGRRAFF. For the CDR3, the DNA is TGTGCCAGCATTAATACAGGGCGGCGAGCTTTCTTT.

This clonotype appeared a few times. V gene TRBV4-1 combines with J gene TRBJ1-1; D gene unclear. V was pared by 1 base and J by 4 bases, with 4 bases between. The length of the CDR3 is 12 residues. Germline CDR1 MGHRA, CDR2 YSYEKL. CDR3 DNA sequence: TGCGCCAGCAGCCAAGTGGGCACTGAAGCTTTCTTT. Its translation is CASSQVGTEAFF.

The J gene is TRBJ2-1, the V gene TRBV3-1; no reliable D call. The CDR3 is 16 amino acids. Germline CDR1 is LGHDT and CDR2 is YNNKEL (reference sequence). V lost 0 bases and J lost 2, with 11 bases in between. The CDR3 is CASSQDPFIAYNEQFF. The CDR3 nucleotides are TGTGCCAGCAGCCAAGATCCATTCATAGCCTACAATGAGCAGTTCTTC.

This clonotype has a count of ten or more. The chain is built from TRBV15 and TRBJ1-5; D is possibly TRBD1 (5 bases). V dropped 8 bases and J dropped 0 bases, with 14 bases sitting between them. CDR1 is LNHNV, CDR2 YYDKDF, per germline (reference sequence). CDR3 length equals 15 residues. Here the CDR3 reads CATGSQGYSNQPQHF. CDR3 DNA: TGTGCCACCGGGTCCCAGGGTTATAGCAATCAGCCCCAGCATTTT.

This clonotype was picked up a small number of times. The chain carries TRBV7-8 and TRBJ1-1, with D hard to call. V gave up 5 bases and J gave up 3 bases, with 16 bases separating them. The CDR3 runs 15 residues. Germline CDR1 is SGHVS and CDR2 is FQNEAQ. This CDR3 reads CASSRGASLYTEAFF. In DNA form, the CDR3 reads TGTGCCAGCAGCAGAGGTGCCAGTCTTTACACTGAAGCTTTCTTT.

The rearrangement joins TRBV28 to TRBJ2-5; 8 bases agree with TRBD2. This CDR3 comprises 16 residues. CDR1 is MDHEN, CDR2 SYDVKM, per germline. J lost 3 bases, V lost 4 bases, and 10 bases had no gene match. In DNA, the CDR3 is TGTGCCAGCAGTTGGGTTAGCGGGAAAGTCGAAGAGACCCAGTACTTC. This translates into CASSWVSGKVEETQYF.

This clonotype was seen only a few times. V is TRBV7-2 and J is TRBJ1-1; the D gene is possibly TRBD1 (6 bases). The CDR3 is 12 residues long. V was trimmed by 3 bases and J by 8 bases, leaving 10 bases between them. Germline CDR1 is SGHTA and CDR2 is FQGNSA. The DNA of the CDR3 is TGTGCCAGCAGCTTCACAGGGAGAGAAGCTTTCTTT. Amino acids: CASSFTGREAFF.

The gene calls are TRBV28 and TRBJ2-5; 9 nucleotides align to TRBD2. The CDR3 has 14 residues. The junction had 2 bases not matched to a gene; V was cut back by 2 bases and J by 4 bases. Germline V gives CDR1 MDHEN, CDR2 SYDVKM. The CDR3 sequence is CASSLAGGRETQYF. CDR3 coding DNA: TGTGCCAGCAGTTTAGCGGGGGGGCGAGAGACCCAGTACTTC. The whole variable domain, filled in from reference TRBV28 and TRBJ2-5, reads DVKVTQSSRYLVKRTGEKVFLECVQDMDHENMFWYRQDPGLGLRLIYFSYDVKMKEKGDIPEGYSVSREKKERFSLILESASTNQTSMYLCASSLAGGRETQYFGPGTRLLVL.

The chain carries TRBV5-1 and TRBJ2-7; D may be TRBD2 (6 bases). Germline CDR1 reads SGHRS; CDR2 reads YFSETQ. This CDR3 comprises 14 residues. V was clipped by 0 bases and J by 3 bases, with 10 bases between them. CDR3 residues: CASSLDPGGYEQYF. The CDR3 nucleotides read TGCGCCAGCAGCTTGGACCCCGGGGGCTACGAGCAGTACTTC.

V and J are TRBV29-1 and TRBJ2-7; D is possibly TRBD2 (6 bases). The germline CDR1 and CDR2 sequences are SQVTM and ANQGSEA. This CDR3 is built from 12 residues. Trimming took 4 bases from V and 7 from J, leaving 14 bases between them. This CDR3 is CSVVLAPGEQYF. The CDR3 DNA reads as TGCAGCGTTGTACTAGCCCCAGGGGAGCAGTACTTC.

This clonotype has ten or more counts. CDR3 DNA sequence: TGCGCCAGCAGCCTAACAGGGTCTGGGTTTGGTGGCTACACCTTC. It codes for CASSLTGSGFGGYTF. The chain couples TRBV5-1 to TRBJ1-2; D might be TRBD1 (6 bases). This CDR3 comprises 15 residues. The germline V and J ends were trimmed by 4 bases and 7 bases, with 20 bases remaining between them. Germline values: CDR1 SGHRS, CDR2 YFSETQ.

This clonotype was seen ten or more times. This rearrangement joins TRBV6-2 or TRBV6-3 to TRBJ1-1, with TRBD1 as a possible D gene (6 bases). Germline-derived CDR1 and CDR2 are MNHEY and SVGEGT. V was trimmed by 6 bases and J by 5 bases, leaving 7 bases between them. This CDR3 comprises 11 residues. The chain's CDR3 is CASRQGTEAFF. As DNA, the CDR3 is TGTGCCAGCAGGCAGGGGACTGAAGCTTTCTTT.

As DNA, the CDR3 is TGTGCCAGCGACAATTACAATGAGCAGTTCTTC. It codes for CASDNYNEQFF. The genes are TRBV6-2 or TRBV6-3 and TRBJ2-1; D not certain. The CDR3 sequence is 11 residues long. V dropped 8 bases and J dropped 4 bases, with 6 bases sitting between them. The germline V gene has CDR1 MNHEY and CDR2 SVGEGT.

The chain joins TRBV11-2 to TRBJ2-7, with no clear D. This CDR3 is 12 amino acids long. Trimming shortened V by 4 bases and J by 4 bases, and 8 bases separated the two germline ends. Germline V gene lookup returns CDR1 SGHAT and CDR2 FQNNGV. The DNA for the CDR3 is TGTGCCAGCAGCTGGAACGGTTACGAGCAGTACTTC. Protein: CASSWNGYEQYF. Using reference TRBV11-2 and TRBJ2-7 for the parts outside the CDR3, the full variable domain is EAGVAQSPRYKIIEKRQSVAFWCNPISGHATLYWYQQILGQGPKLLIQFQNNGVVDDSQLPKDRFSAERLKGVDSTLKIQPAKLEDSAVYLCASSWNGYEQYFGPGTRLTVT.

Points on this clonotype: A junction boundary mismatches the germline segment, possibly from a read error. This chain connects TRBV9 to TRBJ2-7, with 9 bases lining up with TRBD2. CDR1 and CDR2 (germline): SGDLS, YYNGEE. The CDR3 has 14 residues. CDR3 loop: CASSPAGGTYEQYF. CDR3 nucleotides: TGTGCCAGCAGTCCCGCGGGGGGGACCTACGAACAGTACTTC.

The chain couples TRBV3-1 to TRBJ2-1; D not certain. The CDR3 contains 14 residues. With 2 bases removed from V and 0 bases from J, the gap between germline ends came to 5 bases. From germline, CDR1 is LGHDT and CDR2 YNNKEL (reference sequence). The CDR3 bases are TGTGCCAGCAGCCAACTCAGCTCCTACAATGAGCAGTTCTTC. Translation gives CASSQLSSYNEQFF.

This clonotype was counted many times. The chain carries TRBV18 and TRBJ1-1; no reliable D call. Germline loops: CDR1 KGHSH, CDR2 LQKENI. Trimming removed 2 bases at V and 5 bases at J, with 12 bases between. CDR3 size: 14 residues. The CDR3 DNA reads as TGTGCCAGCTCACCATTTGAAAGAGGGACTGAAGCTTTCTTT. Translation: CASSPFERGTEAFF.

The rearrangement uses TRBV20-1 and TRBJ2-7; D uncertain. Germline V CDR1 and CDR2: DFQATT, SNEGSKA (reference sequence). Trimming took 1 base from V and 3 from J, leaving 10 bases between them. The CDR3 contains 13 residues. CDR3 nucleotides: TGCAGTGCTAGAGTCCCAGTTAACTACGAGCAGTACTTC. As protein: CSARVPVNYEQYF.

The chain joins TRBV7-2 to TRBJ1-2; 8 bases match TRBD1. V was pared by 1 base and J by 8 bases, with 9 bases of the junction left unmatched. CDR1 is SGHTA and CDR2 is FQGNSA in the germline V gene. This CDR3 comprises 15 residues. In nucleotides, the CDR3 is TGTGCCAGCAGCTTAGGATCGGCAGGGGGCGGGGGCTACACCTTC. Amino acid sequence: CASSLGSAGGGGYTF.